The clone carrying this T cell receptor beta chain has ten or more counts. Its antigen is undetermined. This specimen belongs to a study of T cells after yellow fever vaccination. Universal primer sites and UMIs were introduced during 5'RACE template-switching synthesis of TCR cDNA. TCRdb re-derived calls from the 5' RACE reads in MiXCR, one entry per CDR3 protein. The data contain hundreds of thousands of distinct CDR3 sequences, approximately 13% of them seen just once; the ten biggest clones take up about 15%. Study-wide results and limits: Subsequent booster samples again held most clones from primary vaccination (around 96% CD4, over 80% CD8).

The CDR3 consists of 13 residues. V was pared by 10 bases and J by 4 bases, with 14 bases between. The sample here was PBMCs, taken on the day of the yellow fever booster vaccination. The rearrangement links TRBV12-3 or TRBV12-4 to TRBJ2-1, with D uncertain. The sequence was obtained from a man aged 25-45 years who received the YFV17D yellow fever vaccine. The CDR3 here is CATRPSFYNEQFF. The CDR3, as DNA: TGTGCCACCAGGCCATCGTTTTACAATGAGCAGTTCTTC.